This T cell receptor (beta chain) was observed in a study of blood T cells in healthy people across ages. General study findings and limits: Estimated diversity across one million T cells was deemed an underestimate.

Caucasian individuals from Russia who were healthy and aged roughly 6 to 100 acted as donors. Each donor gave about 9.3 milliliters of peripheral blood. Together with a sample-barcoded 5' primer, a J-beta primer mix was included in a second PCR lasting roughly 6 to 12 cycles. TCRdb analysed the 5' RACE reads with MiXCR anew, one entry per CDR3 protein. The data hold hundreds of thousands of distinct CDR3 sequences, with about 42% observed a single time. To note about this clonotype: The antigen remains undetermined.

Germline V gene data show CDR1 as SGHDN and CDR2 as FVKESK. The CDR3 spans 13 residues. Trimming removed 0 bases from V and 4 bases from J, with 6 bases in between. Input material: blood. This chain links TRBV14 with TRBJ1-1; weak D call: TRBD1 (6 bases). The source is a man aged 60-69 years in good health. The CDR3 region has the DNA TGTGCCAGCAGCCAAGAACAGGGCACTGAAGCTTTCTTT. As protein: CASSQEQGTEAFF.